This TCR beta chain was obtained from a study of identical twins. TCRdb used MiXCR to reprocess the 5' RACE reads, holding one entry per CDR3 protein. The top ten clones hold 1.5% to 2% of a sample with about 810,000 distinct CDR3 sequences, over 9% of them seen once. The junction had 8 bases not matched to a gene; V was cut back by 4 bases and J by 3 bases. The CDR3 consists of 16 residues. CDR1 and CDR2 from the germline V gene are MDHEN and SYDVKM. The same specimen was also included in a second study, on yellow fever vaccine responses in identical twins.

The gene calls are TRBV28 and TRBJ2-7, with 11 bases aligning to TRBD2. This sequence was found in a woman younger than 30 in good health. The sample taken for sequencing was PBMCs. CDR3 protein: CASSSPTSGSNYEQYF. The CDR3 DNA reads as TGTGCCAGCAGTTCACCTACTAGCGGGAGTAACTACGAGCAGTACTTC.